This T cell receptor beta chain was captured by sequencing in a study of blood T cell repertoires in COVID-19. Study-wide background: COVID-19 samples collected from the United States, Italy and Spain covered acute and convalescent phases. T cells, B-cell-depleted T cells, or PBMCs provided the cDNA or gDNA that served as material.

Seattle participants joined during active infection and were tracked over time. Deletions cut 5 bases from V and 0 bases from J, with 5 bases between. Germline V lookup: CDR1 LNHDA, CDR2 SQIVND (reference sequence). This CDR3 is 13 amino acids long. Original processing methods: Amplifying reference gene primers gave estimates of nucleated cell counts. The assay was immunoSEQ multiplex PCR, and TCRdb's table has in-frame clones only and misses some. Clone size and the V and J calls come from that table; the DNA yielded D and trimming. This sample has about 210,000 clones, with over 80% found just once.

Sequences were obtained from peripheral blood. J is TRBJ1-3 and V is TRBV19, with D unresolved. This clonotype originated in a man in his sixties with COVID-19, enrolled during active disease. The CDR3 region has the DNA TGTGCCAGTAGTGACATCTCTGGAAACACCATATATTTT. Encoded protein: CASSDISGNTIYF.